This T cell receptor beta chain was obtained from a study of OX40 agonist ivuxolimab in advanced cancers. Across the study: Among those enrolled, mean age was 60 years (range roughly 23 to 79) and about 79% were male.

Sequenced by immunoSEQ multiplex PCR; TCRdb stores in-frame clones only, minus some. In the table there are tens of thousands of clones, around nine tenths of which are singletons. Germline loops: CDR1 KGHSH, CDR2 LQKENI. The germline V and J ends were trimmed by 1 base and 7 bases, with 13 bases remaining between them. This CDR3 is built from 15 residues. This specimen was CD4+ or CD8+ T cells sorted from blood, taken in a trial of the OX40 agonist ivuxolimab. The chain carries TRBV18 and TRBJ2-2, with D perhaps matching TRBD2 (5 bases). The sequence came from an adult with an advanced solid tumor such as melanoma, head and neck, liver or kidney cancer. CDR3 region: CASSPLSDAGGELFF. The CDR3 nucleotides are TGTGCCAGCTCACCACTTTCAGACGCGGGCGGGGAGCTGTTTTTT. Full variable domain (outside the CDR3, taken from reference TRBV18 and TRBJ2-2): NAGVMQNPRHLVRRRGQEARLRCSPMKGHSHVYWYRQLPEEGLKFMVYLQKENIIDESGMPKERFSAEFPKEGPSILRIQQVVRGDSAAYFCASSPLSDAGGELFFGEGSRLTVL.